These 8 T cell receptor beta chains share one sample of origin, sequenced in a study of blood T cell repertoires in COVID-19. Profiled with immunoSEQ multiplex PCR; TCRdb holds only in-frame clones, not every one. The data hold 85,000 to 100,000 clones, with around 83% observed a single time. Material: peripheral blood. Every receptor here comes from a woman in her sixties or seventies in a cohort sampled during active or convalescent COVID-19.

This rearrangement joins TRBV5-4 to TRBJ1-1; TRBD1 agrees at 7 bases. From germline, CDR1 is SGHNT and CDR2 YYREEE (reference sequence). The CDR3 totals 14 residues. J lost 4 bases, V lost 4 bases, and 7 bases had no gene match. The CDR3 protein is CASSGRQGGTEAFF. CDR3 nucleotides: TGTGCCAGCAGCGGGAGACAGGGAGGCACTGAAGCTTTCTTT. The full variable domain, rest sourced from reference TRBV5-4 and TRBJ1-1, is ETGVTQSPTHLIKTRGQQVTLRCSSQSGHNTVSWYQQALGQGPQFIFQYYREEENGRGNFPPRFSGLQFPNYSSELNVNALELDDSALYLCASSGRQGGTEAFFGQGTRLTVV.

The chain carries TRBV27 and TRBJ2-7, with D possibly matching TRBD1 (6 bases). The CDR3 contains 13 residues. V was clipped by 2 bases and J by 5 bases, with 10 bases between them. Germline CDR1 and CDR2: MNHEY and SMNVEV (reference sequence). The CDR3 nucleotides are TGTGCCAGCAGTTTAACAGGGAGAAACGAGCAGTACTTC. This translates into CASSLTGRNEQYF.

The rearrangement links TRBV10-3 to TRBJ2-1; D may be TRBD1 (6 bases). V was shortened by 10 bases and J by 7 bases, with 20 bases between the two germline ends. This CDR3 region has 14 residues. CDR1 and CDR2 from the germline V gene are ENHRY and SYGVKD. The CDR3 reads CASKVPQGSNEQFF. In nucleotides, the CDR3 is TGTGCCAGCAAGGTACCCCAGGGGAGTAATGAGCAGTTCTTC.

This chain uses TRBV5-1 with TRBJ1-4; 8 bases align to TRBD1. The CDR3 consists of 15 residues. Germline V CDR1 and CDR2: SGHRS, YFSETQ. The V segment lost 3 bases and the J segment 8 bases; nucleotides outside the gene matches: 9. For the CDR3, the DNA is TGCGCCAGCAGCTGGTCAGGGGGCACGAACGAAAAACTGTTTTTT. It is translated as CASSWSGGTNEKLFF.

The V gene is TRBV30, the J gene TRBJ2-4; D uncertain. Germline CDR1 GTSNPN, CDR2 SVGIG (reference sequence). The CDR3 contains 15 residues. Trimming left V 1 base short and J 3 bases short, with 13 bases between. CDR3 nucleotides: TGTGCCTGGAGTGCTGGAGCGTTTGGCAAAAACATTCAGTACTTC. Its translation is CAWSAGAFGKNIQYF.

Only a few counts were recorded for this clone. The chain uses TRBV4-1 and TRBJ2-3; 11 positions match TRBD2. Germline loops: CDR1 MGHRA, CDR2 YSYEKL. The V and J ends lost 4 bases and 0 bases, in that order; junction bases with no gene match: 0. The CDR3 runs 15 residues. The CDR3: CASSRLAGSTDTQYF. The CDR3 DNA reads as TGCGCCAGCAGCCGACTAGCGGGAAGCACAGATACGCAGTATTTT.

The chain recombines TRBV15 with TRBJ2-7; TRBD1 aligns across 7 bases. The CDR3 length is 14 residues. Looked up from germline, CDR1 is LNHNV and CDR2 is YYDKDF (reference sequence). V was pared by 2 bases and J by 5 bases, with 6 bases of the junction left unmatched. In DNA, the CDR3 is TGTGCCACCAGCAGACAACAGGGGTCCGACGAGCAGTACTTC. It encodes CATSRQQGSDEQYF.

The chain has TRBV19 and TRBJ2-7; D is perhaps TRBD2 (7 bases). The length of the CDR3 is 14 residues. Trimming took off 6 bases at V and 2 bases at J, with 14 bases between the two ends. CDR1 LNHDA and CDR2 SQIVND come from the germline V gene (reference sequence). The DNA of the CDR3 is TGTGCCAGTAGAAGCGGGGACACAACCTACGAGCAGTACTTC. Translating it yields CASRSGDTTYEQYF.